This paragraph covers one TCR beta chain sequence. Its target antigen remains unknown. No qualities accompany the bases; no much larger clone lies one base away. V is pared back by 3 bases and J by 7 bases, with 13 bases lying between the germline termini. CDR1 and CDR2, looked up from the germline V gene, are SNHLY and FYNNEI. The CDR3 numbers 13 residues from cysteine through valine. Kept here is only the CDR3 DNA, which spans 39 bases and is read in frame from base 1. The Qiagen DNeasy kit was used to extract genomic DNA from unsorted PBMCs and from the negatively selected CD4+ and CD8+ fractions. Using primers that anneal to V and J segments, immunoSEQ multiplex PCR amplified the TCR beta CDR3 regions. Amplification bias was minimized using a synthetic immune receptor repertoire, and residual bias was removed computationally after sequencing. Per the authors' processing: Repertoire diversity was quantified as the Shannon entropy index using custom Python scripts. Unsorted, CD4+ and CD8+ repertoires were analyzed separately, except in combined analyses where CD4+ and CD8+ sequences were merged in silico. A clone counted as expanded when the clone's frequency after treatment rose at least 2-fold relative to C1D1, and clones undetected at baseline were given a pseudocount of 0.5. Clones with 0 or 1 copy at C1D1 were classified as singleton clones, and clones with 2 or more copies were classified as non-singleton clones. Clones expanded in unsorted samples were assigned a CD4+, CD8+ or unknown annotation through matching of protein sequences in sorted samples from the same patient. Wilcoxon tests were applied to paired samples to test diversity changes from C1D1 to C4D1. The table was pulled from immuneACCESS by TCRdb, which kept in-frame rearrangements only. Such tables lose some clones; where checked, under half of the loss comes from unresolved V genes, and the rest has no known cause. Clone size and the V and J calls come from that table; the DNA yielded D and trimming. In all, the sample holds about 11,000 clones, and roughly four fifths of those were seen once. The leading ten clones occupy roughly 35% of the sample.

The time point label here, explained by the study, means: cycle 1 day 1 (C1D1), immediately before nivolumab initiation. Every trial patient had relapsed after autologous stem cell transplantation, and cohorts A, B and C differed in prior brentuximab vedotin exposure. The trial cohort comprised approximately 55 patients with relapsed/refractory classical Hodgkin lymphoma whose best overall responses were complete response, partial response or progressive disease. Trial patients were treated with single-agent nivolumab in the multi-cohort phase II CheckMate 205 trial. An independent review committee assessed best overall response using the 2007 International Working Group response criteria. PBMCs from the trial were collected at three points: immediately before nivolumab initiation (C1D1), and during therapy at cycle 2 day 1 and cycle 4 day 1. Peripheral blood was collected in 8 mL Vacutainer Cell Preparation Tubes, from which PBMCs were isolated by centrifugation and then cryopreserved.

This sample was taken from a study of PD-1 blockade in classical Hodgkin lymphoma (dated by TCRdb to between 2020 and 2021). About the investigation overall: Nivolumab dosing was 3 mg/kg intravenously every 2 weeks, continuing until either disease progression or unacceptable toxicity. To define a peripheral blood immune signature of response to PD-1 blockade in classical Hodgkin lymphoma, the study combined TCR beta sequencing with CyTOF. Overall study outcomes, separate from this receptor: Baseline diversity similar to that of newly diagnosed patients was observed in trial patients achieving complete response, whereas significantly lower diversity was observed in partial responders and progressors. Lower diversity was seen in patients whose nivolumab began less than 1 year after ASCT, and these patients were left out of later analyses so that immune reconstitution would not confound the results. The study covered only a single clinical trial cohort, and the causes of the repertoire differences, possibly disease activity or prior therapy, were still not defined. Baseline TCR diversity was reported as lower in newly diagnosed patients than in healthy donors, and lower still in relapsed/refractory patients. CD4+ but not CD8+ TCR diversity rose significantly by C4D1 (p=0.0027 vs p=0.16), most apparent in complete responders (p=0.02).

Sample: peripheral blood mononuclear cells (PBMCs), taken at baseline. This sequence was found in a human donor with classical Hodgkin lymphoma. Here the chain combines TRBV2 and TRBJ2-7, with the D gene possibly TRBD1 or TRBD2, each one fitting 5 bases. The sequence in DNA is TGTGCCAGCAGTGAGGGCCGGTGGGGGGAGCAGTACGTC. Translation gives CASSEGRWGEQYV.